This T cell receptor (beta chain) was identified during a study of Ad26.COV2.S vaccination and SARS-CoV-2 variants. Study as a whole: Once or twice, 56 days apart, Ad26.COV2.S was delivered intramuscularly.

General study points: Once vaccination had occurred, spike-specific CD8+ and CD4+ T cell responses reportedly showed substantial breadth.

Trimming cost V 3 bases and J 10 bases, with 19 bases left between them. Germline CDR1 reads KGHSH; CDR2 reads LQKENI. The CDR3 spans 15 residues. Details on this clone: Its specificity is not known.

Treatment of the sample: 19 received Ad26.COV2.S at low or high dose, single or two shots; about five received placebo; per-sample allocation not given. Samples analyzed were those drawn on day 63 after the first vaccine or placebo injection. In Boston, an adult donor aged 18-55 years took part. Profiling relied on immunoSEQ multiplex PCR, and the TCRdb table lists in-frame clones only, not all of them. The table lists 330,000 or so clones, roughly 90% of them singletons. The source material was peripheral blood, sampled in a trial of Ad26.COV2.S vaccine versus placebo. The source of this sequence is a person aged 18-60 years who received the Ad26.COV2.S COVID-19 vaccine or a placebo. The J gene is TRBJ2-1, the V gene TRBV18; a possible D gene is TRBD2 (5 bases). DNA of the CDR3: TGTGCCAGCTCACCCCAGTTACCCCCCACGGGAGAGCAGTTCTTC. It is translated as CASSPQLPPTGEQFF.